Included here is one T cell receptor beta chain sequence, with context. No antigen is known for it. The entry originates in a study of Graves' ophthalmopathy and Graves' hyperthyroidism. Study results and caveats: The model forecast ophthalmopathy progression, reaching under 71% sensitivity and about 72% specificity.

Amplifying from RNA transcripts, the study obtained TCR beta CDR3 regions. Following a first-round RT-PCR that used HTBI primers, a second-round multiplex PCR was carried out. TCRdb independently ran MiXCR on the multiplex PCR reads; one entry per CDR3 protein. Found here are some 1.1 million distinct CDR3 sequences, about 40% of them singletons; the top ten hold approximately 10%. The CDR3 has 15 residues. The germline CDR1 and CDR2 sequences are WSHSY and SAAADI. Trimming shortened V by 2 bases and J by 4 bases, and 14 bases separated the two germline ends. Material: peripheral blood or thyroid tissue (not recorded which). The rearrangement links TRBV10-2 to TRBJ1-2; D not resolved. The source of this sequence is an adult man with Graves' hyperthyroidism. The CDR3 sequence is CASSEPRPRTYGYTF. CDR3 DNA: TGCGCCAGCAGTGAGCCACGTCCCAGGACCTATGGCTACACCTTC.